This TCR beta chain was sequenced during a study of early T cells in non-severe SARS-CoV-2 infection. Overall study: From unsorted whole blood, bulk RNA was sequenced, and the chains remained unpaired.

Overall study results and limits: A preference for anti-spike CD8 responses marked VDJdb matching, which missed private and CD4 specificities.

Germline V gene data show CDR1 as SGHNT and CDR2 as YYREEE (reference sequence). Deletions cut 9 bases from V and 1 base from J, with 16 bases between. CDR3 length: 14 residues. Attached unique molecular identifiers marked individual cDNA molecules. A single record per CDR3 protein comes from TCRdb applying MiXCR to the 5' RACE reads. The profile shows fewer than 80,000 distinct CDR3 sequences, less than 15% of them singletons. This clonotype was observed a handful of times. The antigen is unknown. Sequencing input: whole blood. The source of this sequence is an adult who was a healthcare worker with PCR-confirmed SARS-CoV-2 infection or an uninfected control (not recorded which). The chain employs TRBV5-4 and TRBJ1-1, with D perhaps matching TRBD1 (5 bases). The CDR3 DNA reads as TGTGCCACCAGACTAGGGACGGAGAACACTGAAGCTTTCTTT. Its protein is CATRLGTENTEAFF.